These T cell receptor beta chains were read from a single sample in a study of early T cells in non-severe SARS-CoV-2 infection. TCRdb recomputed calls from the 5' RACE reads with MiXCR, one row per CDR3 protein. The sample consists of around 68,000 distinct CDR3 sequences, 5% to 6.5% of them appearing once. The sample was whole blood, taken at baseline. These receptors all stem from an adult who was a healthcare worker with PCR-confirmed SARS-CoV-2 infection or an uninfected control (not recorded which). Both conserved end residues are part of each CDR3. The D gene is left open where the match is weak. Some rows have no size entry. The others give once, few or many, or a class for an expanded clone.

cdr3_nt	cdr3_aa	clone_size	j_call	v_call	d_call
TGTGCCAGCAGCCCAGGGGCACAGAAGAACACTGAAGCTTTCTTT	CASSPGAQKNTEAFF	NA	TRBJ1-1	TRBV7-9	NA
TGTGCCAGCTCCCCGGGACCCTCCGCAGATACGCAGTATTTT	CASSPGPSADTQYF	many	TRBJ2-3	TRBV6-4	NA
TGTGCCAGCAGCTTAGATCCTTACAGAAACTCTGGAAACACCATATATTTT	CASSLDPYRNSGNTIYF	many	TRBJ1-3	TRBV7-2	NA
TGTGCCAGCAGTGTAGGGAGCGGGCAGGGTACAACTGAAGCTTTCTTT	CASSVGSGQGTTEAFF	NA	TRBJ1-1	TRBV27	NA
TGTGCCAGCTCAGACCAGGGAGTTCCCAATCAGCCCCAGCATTTT	CASSDQGVPNQPQHF	NA	TRBJ1-5	TRBV18	NA
TGCAGTGCTAGAGTAGCGGGGTCTACTCGGGACCCTCAGAACTATGGCTACACCTTC	CSARVAGSTRDPQNYGYTF	NA	TRBJ1-2	TRBV20-1	NA
TGCGCCAGCACGCCGGTCGTGGGTTCCAACGAGCAGTACTTC	CASTPVVGSNEQYF	many	TRBJ2-7	TRBV5-1	NA
TGTGCCAGCAGCCCCGACAGCTCTGGAAACACCATATATTTT	CASSPDSSGNTIYF	many	TRBJ1-3	TRBV7-2	NA
TGTGCCAGCACCCGGACAGGGGGAGGCGTAAGCAATCAGCCCCAGCATTTT	CASTRTGGGVSNQPQHF	many	TRBJ1-5	TRBV21-1	NA
TGTGCCAGCAACCCTAGGCAGGCTTTATATGGCTACACCTTC	CASNPRQALYGYTF	NA	TRBJ1-2	TRBV6-5	NA
TGCAGTGCTAGATCCCCCAGCGGGAGGGCCGGGAAGACCCAGTACTTC	CSARSPSGRAGKTQYF	few	TRBJ2-5	TRBV20-1	TRBD2
TGCAGTGCTAGAGATCCAACAAACCAAGAGACCCAGTACTTC	CSARDPTNQETQYF	NA	TRBJ2-5	TRBV20-1	NA
TGTGCCATCAGTGGACAGCCCCAAGAGACCCAGTACTTC	CAISGQPQETQYF	NA	TRBJ2-5	TRBV10-3	NA
TGTGCCAGTAGTAGGGGCGGCTCCTACGAACAGTACTTC	CASSRGGSYEQYF	many	TRBJ2-7	TRBV19	NA
TGTGCCAGCAGCTCGGAACAGGGGAGTGGCTATGAGCAGTTCTTC	CASSSEQGSGYEQFF	many	TRBJ2-1	TRBV7-9	TRBD1
TGTGCCAGCAGTCTCCCGGCCCCACGGGGCTACACCTTC	CASSLPAPRGYTF	many	TRBJ1-2	TRBV28	NA
TGTGCCAGCAGCGCCTGGACTAGCGGGGGATCCTACGAGCAGTACTTC	CASSAWTSGGSYEQYF	few	TRBJ2-7	TRBV7-6	TRBD2
TGTGCCAGTAGTATAGACTTTACCGGGACTAGCGGGAGCTGGACAGATACGCAGTATTTT	CASSIDFTGTSGSWTDTQYF	many	TRBJ2-3	TRBV19	TRBD2
TGTGCCAGCTGCTGCCCTGGACAGGGGGCATTCAACATTCAGTACTTC	CASCCPGQGAFNIQYF	few	TRBJ2-4	TRBV6-1	TRBD1
TGTGCCAGCAGCTCAACAGGGGACGAGCAGTACTTC	CASSSTGDEQYF	NA	TRBJ2-7	TRBV7-9	TRBD1
TGTGCTAGTGGAGGTGGACAGCCCTGGGTTGGGGCCAATGAGCAGTTCTTC	CASGGGQPWVGANEQFF	few	TRBJ2-1	TRBV12-5	NA
TGTGCCAGCAGCCCTGGACTAGCGGGAGAGAATGAGCAGTTCTTC	CASSPGLAGENEQFF	many	TRBJ2-1	TRBV7-7	TRBD2
TGTGCCAGCAGCCAAGGAGTTGGGACAGATGGCTACACCTTC	CASSQGVGTDGYTF	many	TRBJ1-2	TRBV11-2	TRBD1
TGTGCCAGCTCACCTCAGGGTGGACAGGGGTTCTACGAGCAGTACTTC	CASSPQGGQGFYEQYF	many	TRBJ2-7	TRBV18	TRBD1
TGCAGCGTTGTTCTTGACACAGATACGCAGTATTTT	CSVVLDTDTQYF	NA	TRBJ2-3	TRBV29-1	NA
TGCAGTGCTCGCGATACAAACCACAATGGCAGGGTGGACACAGATACGCAGTATTTT	CSARDTNHNGRVDTDTQYF	NA	TRBJ2-3	TRBV20-1	NA
TGTGCCAGCAGTGTTGGGGGCAGGGAGCAAGAGACCCAGTACTTC	CASSVGGREQETQYF	many	TRBJ2-5	TRBV27	NA
TGTGCCAGCAGCGCCCACTCAGCGGGAGTCAATGAGCAGTTCTTC	CASSAHSAGVNEQFF	many	TRBJ2-1	TRBV7-9	TRBD2
TGCAGTGCCTCCCCTTTTAGCGGGTCCTACGAGCAGTACTTC	CSASPFSGSYEQYF	few	TRBJ2-7	TRBV20-1	TRBD2
TGCAGCGTTGAATCCCAGAGGGGGGCCAACGTCCTGACTTTC	CSVESQRGANVLTF	many	TRBJ2-6	TRBV29-1	NA
TGTGCCAGCTCACCAGACCGAGCGTTTGGGGACACCATATATTTT	CASSPDRAFGDTIYF	few	TRBJ1-3	TRBV18	NA
TGTGCCAGCTCCCCTGACAGGTTAGCCTACGAGCAGTACTTC	CASSPDRLAYEQYF	NA	TRBJ2-7	TRBV2	NA
TGTGCCAGCAGTGAAGTGAGGGATGGCGAGCAGTACTTC	CASSEVRDGEQYF	many	TRBJ2-7	TRBV6-1	NA
TGTGCCAGCAGTAGCCCGGCGGGAGTATCGTACAATGAGCAGTTCTTC	CASSSPAGVSYNEQFF	many	TRBJ2-1	TRBV7-2	TRBD2
TGTGCCAGCAGCCCGAACGATCCGGGACTAGCGGGAGCGAATGAGCAGTTCTTC	CASSPNDPGLAGANEQFF	many	TRBJ2-1	TRBV7-2	TRBD2
TGTGCCAGCAGGGAACAGGGGCGCTATGGCTACACCTTC	CASREQGRYGYTF	many	TRBJ1-2	TRBV28	TRBD1
TGTGCCAGCAGCTCCCAGGGTTATGAGCAGTTCTTC	CASSSQGYEQFF	few	TRBJ2-1	TRBV11-2	NA
TGCAGTGCTAGATCCCGGCAGGGCTTGAACACTGAAGCTTTCTTT	CSARSRQGLNTEAFF	many	TRBJ1-1	TRBV20-1	NA
TGTGCCAGCAGACGATTCGGACGGGCCGGGGAAGCTTTCTTT	CASRRFGRAGEAFF	few	TRBJ1-1	TRBV5-4	NA
TGCAGTGCTAAGGGACAGGGTACCTACGAGCAGTACTTC	CSAKGQGTYEQYF	few	TRBJ2-7	TRBV20-1	TRBD1
TGTGCCAGCAGTTCTGGCCCAGATACGCAGTATTTT	CASSSGPDTQYF	few	TRBJ2-3	TRBV11-2	NA
TGTGCCACCACCCAGATCAGGGGTGTTCCCGGGGAGCTGTTTTTT	CATTQIRGVPGELFF	many	TRBJ2-2	TRBV15	NA
TGTGCCAGCAGCGTTTTTCAGCGGGGCCCAGGTGAGCAGTTCTTC	CASSVFQRGPGEQFF	NA	TRBJ2-1	TRBV7-2	TRBD2
TGCGCCAGCAGCCAAACAGGGGGCCGAACAGATACGCAGTATTTT	CASSQTGGRTDTQYF	many	TRBJ2-3	TRBV4-3	TRBD1
TGTGCCAGCAGTCTTGAACCAGACCCCTTGAGGGGCTACACCTTC	CASSLEPDPLRGYTF	few	TRBJ1-2	TRBV28	NA